A single sample gave rise to the 12 T cell receptor beta chains below, sequenced in a study of PD-1 blockade in classical Hodgkin lymphoma. All the patients suffered relapse after autologous stem cell transplantation, and brentuximab vedotin exposure differed. Assay used: immunoSEQ multiplex PCR; TCRdb lists only in-frame clones, some missing. The sample includes about 94,000 clones, nearly 90% of them seen just once. The sample was peripheral blood mononuclear cells (PBMCs), taken before the second cycle of nivolumab. Source of these receptors: a human donor with classical Hodgkin lymphoma.

The chain links TRBV28 to TRBJ2-7; D is possibly TRBD2 (6 bases). V lost 6 bases and J lost 1, with 19 bases in between. CDR3 length: 16 residues. The germline gives CDR1 MDHEN, CDR2 SYDVKM. The CDR3 DNA reads as TGTGCCAGCAGCCCAAAGTCCGGGGGAGGATCCTACGAGCAGTACTTC. Translated, it gives CASSPKSGGGSYEQYF.

The CDR3 DNA is TGTGCCAGCAGTGACCACCGGGACGGACAAGAGACCCAGTACTTC. Amino acid sequence: CASSDHRDGQETQYF. V and J are TRBV2 and TRBJ2-5; D is possibly TRBD1 or TRBD2 (5 bases each). Trimming stripped 3 bases from V and 2 bases from J, with 13 bases between. The CDR3 is 15 amino acids. Germline V gives CDR1 SNHLY, CDR2 FYNNEI.

The gene calls are TRBV14 and TRBJ2-2; no definite D call. The CDR3 sequence is 13 residues long. Germline assignment: CDR1 SGHDN and CDR2 FVKESK. V was cut by 1 base and J by 6 bases, with 6 bases left in between. CDR3 in amino acids: CASSQVRPGELFF. CDR3 nucleotide sequence: TGTGCCAGCAGCCAAGTGAGGCCCGGGGAGCTGTTTTTT.

The rearrangement links TRBV5-1 to TRBJ1-5, with D unresolved. Germline V lookup: CDR1 SGHRS, CDR2 YFSETQ. This CDR3 is 15 amino acids long. The V end lost 0 bases, the J end lost 4 bases, and 11 bases lay between the germline ends. The CDR3 nucleotides are TGCGCCAGCAGCTTGGCCGGGCAGACAAATCAGCCCCAGCATTTT. Protein: CASSLAGQTNQPQHF.

A single count supports this clone. V gene TRBV7-2 combines with J gene TRBJ1-5; 10 positions agree with TRBD1. Germline V lookup: CDR1 SGHTA, CDR2 FQGNSA. CDR3 length: 14 residues. With V trimmed by 5 bases and J by 6 bases, 4 bases remained unmatched. CDR3 amino acids: CASSPRTGGQPQHF. For the CDR3, the DNA is TGTGCCAGCAGCCCGCGGACAGGGGGTCAGCCCCAGCATTTT.

The chain couples TRBV7-9 to TRBJ2-1; D remains unclear. With 8 bases removed from V and 5 bases from J, the gap between germline ends came to 1 base. CDR1 is SEHNR, CDR2 FQNEAQ, per germline (reference sequence). This CDR3 contains 9 residues. CDR3: CASDNEQFF. The CDR3 DNA sequence: TGTGCCAGCGACAATGAGCAGTTCTTC.

The chain recombines TRBV6-6 with TRBJ1-4, with TRBD1 as a possible D gene (5 bases). Germline CDR1 MNHNY, CDR2 SVGAGI (reference sequence). This CDR3 is built from 13 residues. The V and J ends lost 6 bases and 0 bases respectively, with 5 bases between them. CDR3 region: CASRTATNEKLFF. The DNA for the CDR3 is TGTGCCAGCAGGACAGCAACTAATGAAAAACTGTTTTTT.

The gene calls are TRBV5-4 and TRBJ2-7; 8 positions agree with TRBD2. The germline V gene encodes CDR1 SGHNT and CDR2 YYREEE (reference sequence). The CDR3 sequence is 14 residues long. Trimming at V came to 4 bases and at J to 7 bases, leaving 10 bases not matched to a gene. The CDR3 sequence: CASSPDWAGGEQYF. CDR3 in DNA: TGTGCCAGCAGCCCGGACTGGGCGGGAGGTGAGCAGTACTTC.

The rearrangement joins TRBV2 to TRBJ2-7; D is ambiguous. The CDR3 is made up of 13 amino acids. V was cut by 4 bases and J by 0 bases, with 7 bases left in between. Germline V lookup: CDR1 SNHLY, CDR2 FYNNEI. The CDR3 protein is CASSAPGSYEQYF. In DNA, the CDR3 is TGTGCCAGCAGTGCCCCAGGCTCCTACGAGCAGTACTTC.

This chain uses TRBV6-5 with TRBJ2-5; 10 nucleotides agree with TRBD2. The V gene end was trimmed by 7 bases and the J gene end by 5 bases; junction bases not matched to a gene: 7. Germline CDR1 and CDR2: MNHEY and SVGAGI. CDR3 size: 14 residues. The CDR3 region has the DNA TGTGCCAGCACTGAGCTAGCGGGAGTCGAGACCCAGTACTTC. It translates to CASTELAGVETQYF.

The chain recombines TRBV2 with TRBJ1-1; no definite D call. The CDR3 is 14 residues long. Germline loops: CDR1 SNHLY, CDR2 FYNNEI. Trimming pared 7 bases from V and 0 bases from J, leaving 12 bases between. CDR3 loop: CASTGRPMNTEAFF. Here the CDR3 DNA reads TGTGCCAGCACGGGCAGACCCATGAACACTGAAGCTTTCTTT.

The chain links TRBV18 to TRBJ1-3; no clear D. V was pared by 4 bases and J by 8 bases, with 9 bases between. Germline V gene lookup returns CDR1 KGHSH and CDR2 LQKENI. The CDR3 has 12 amino acids. The CDR3 loop reads CASSRTRDTIYF. In DNA form, the CDR3 reads TGTGCCAGCTCACGTACGCGGGACACCATATATTTT.